Shown below are 4 T cell receptor beta chains from a single sample sequenced in a study of cytomegalovirus exposure and HLA in healthy donors. Measured with immunoSEQ multiplex PCR; TCRdb has only the in-frame clones, and not every one. The table has around 150,000 clones, approximately 86% seen once. Sequenced material: PBMCs. Receptors were obtained from a young woman in good health and CMV-seronegative.

This sequence joins TRBV5-1 and TRBJ2-1; tentatively, D is TRBD2 (7 bases). The CDR3 contains 16 residues. The V gene's germline CDR1 is SGHRS and CDR2 YFSETQ. Trimming took 0 bases from V and 1 from J, leaving 11 bases between them. CDR3 bases: TGCGCCAGCAGCTTGGCCGGGGGGCCGTCCTACAATGAGCAGTTCTTC. Protein product: CASSLAGGPSYNEQFF.

The chain employs TRBV27 and TRBJ1-5; perhaps TRBD1 as D (6 bases). With 5 bases removed from V and 5 bases from J, the gap between germline ends came to 13 bases. The CDR3 loop spans 14 amino acids. The germline gives CDR1 MNHEY, CDR2 SMNVEV (reference sequence). In DNA form, the CDR3 reads TGTGCCAGCAGTCCCGGACAGTCCTATCAGCCCCAGCATTTT. It encodes CASSPGQSYQPQHF.

The chain uses TRBV5-1 and TRBJ1-2; 7 bases are shared with TRBD1. J lost 2 bases, V lost 4 bases, and 8 bases had no gene match. CDR3 length: 15 amino acids. Germline assignment: CDR1 SGHRS and CDR2 YFSETQ. The CDR3 DNA sequence: TGCGCCAGCAGCCCGTGGGACAGCGAGAACTATGGCTACACCTTC. It codes for CASSPWDSENYGYTF. Full variable domain (missing parts from reference TRBV5-1 and TRBJ1-2): KAGVTQTPRYLIKTRGQQVTLSCSPISGHRSVSWYQQTPGQGLQFLFEYFSETQRNKGNFPGRFSGRQFSNSRSEMNVSTLELGDSALYLCASSPWDSENYGYTFGSGTRLTVV.

J is TRBJ2-3 and V is TRBV5-1; 9 positions match TRBD2. V lost 1 base to trimming and J lost 4 bases; unmatched junction nucleotides: 7. The CDR3 is made up of 16 amino acids. Germline CDR1 and CDR2: SGHRS and YFSETQ. CDR3 in amino acids: CASSLFIAGASDTQYF. The CDR3 DNA reads as TGCGCCAGCAGCTTGTTTATAGCGGGAGCCTCAGATACGCAGTATTTT.